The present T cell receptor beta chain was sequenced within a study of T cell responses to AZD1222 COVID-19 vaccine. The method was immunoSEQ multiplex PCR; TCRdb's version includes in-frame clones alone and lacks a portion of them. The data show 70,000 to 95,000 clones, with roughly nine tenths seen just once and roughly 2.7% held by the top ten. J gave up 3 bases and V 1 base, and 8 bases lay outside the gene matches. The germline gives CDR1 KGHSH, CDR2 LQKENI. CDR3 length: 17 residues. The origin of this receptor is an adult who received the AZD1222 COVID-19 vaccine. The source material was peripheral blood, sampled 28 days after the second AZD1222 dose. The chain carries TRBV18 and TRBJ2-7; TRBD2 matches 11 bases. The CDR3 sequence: CASSPRPSGGPHYEQYF. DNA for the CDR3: TGTGCCAGCTCACCACGGCCTAGCGGGGGGCCGCACTACGAGCAGTACTTC.